This T cell receptor (beta chain) was identified in a study of PD-1 blockade in classical Hodgkin lymphoma. Study-wide context: Every 2 weeks, patients had 3 mg/kg nivolumab intravenously.

Points from the study as a whole: CD4+ TCR diversity climbed significantly by C4D1, unlike CD8+ TCR diversity. Patients who responded completely had about the same baseline diversity as newly diagnosed patients. What drove the repertoire differences, possibly disease activity or prior therapy, has not been defined.

Points on this clone: Antigen: not known.

Sequencing was performed with immunoSEQ multiplex PCR; in TCRdb, only in-frame clones are kept and a portion is missing. In the table there are fewer than 45,000 clones, about three quarters of which are singletons. Deletions cut 0 bases from V and 5 bases from J, with 16 bases between. CDR1 MNHNY and CDR2 SVGAGI come from the germline V gene (reference sequence). CDR3 length: 16 amino acids. Every one of the patients relapsed after autologous stem cell transplantation (brentuximab vedotin exposure was variable). V and J are TRBV6-6 and TRBJ1-1; possible D gene TRBD1, 5 bases. Source: peripheral blood mononuclear cells (PBMCs), taken at baseline. This receptor was taken from a human donor with classical Hodgkin lymphoma. CDR3 residues: CASSYSNPTGGTEAFF. In DNA form, the CDR3 reads TGTGCCAGCAGTTACTCGAACCCCACGGGGGGAACTGAAGCTTTCTTT.